The clone carrying this T cell receptor (beta chain) came up a few times. Time point given: blood 4 weeks post-SBRT, at nephrectomy. As to treatment: 15 Gy SBRT to primary tumor, nephrectomy 4 weeks later. The sample is drawn from a study of radiation and T cells in renal cell carcinoma. In germline, CDR1 is SGHRS, CDR2 YFSETQ. The CDR3 length is 16 residues. Trimming took 1 base from V and 0 from J, leaving 10 bases between them. TCRdb keeps only in-frame clones here, not all; method: immunoSEQ multiplex PCR. The sample includes around 64,000 clones, about 80% seen only once; the top ten take approximately 7%.

The clonotype originates from a man in his sixties with renal cell carcinoma. The genes are TRBV5-1 and TRBJ2-2; possibly TRBD2 for D (6 bases). The sequencing here drew on blood, taken from a patient whose treatment included radiotherapy and nephrectomy. The CDR3 protein is CASSLPGGTNTGELFF. CDR3 nucleotide sequence: TGCGCCAGCAGCTTGCCCGGCGGGACGAACACCGGGGAGCTGTTTTTT.